The 14 T cell receptor beta chains reported below all come from one sample, sequenced in a study of OX40 agonist ivuxolimab in advanced cancers. The table came from immunoSEQ multiplex PCR; TCRdb's copy has only in-frame clones and leaves some out. The sample has 90,000 or so clones; roughly 92% are singletons. Sequenced material: CD4+ or CD8+ T cells sorted from blood, taken in a trial of the OX40 agonist ivuxolimab. The receptors were sampled from an adult with an advanced solid tumor such as melanoma, head and neck, liver or kidney cancer.

In its sample, this clone was seen once. The rearrangement links TRBV27 to TRBJ1-6; D not resolved. The CDR3 runs 12 residues. CDR1 and CDR2 (germline): MNHEY, SMNVEV (reference sequence). Trimming removed 5 bases from V and 7 bases from J, with 6 bases in between. CDR3 sequence (DNA): TGTGCCAGCAGTCTACGGAATTCACCCCTCCACTTT. This encodes CASSLRNSPLHF.

J is TRBJ2-7 and V is TRBV5-4; weak D call: TRBD2 (6 bases). The CDR3 length is 14 residues. Looked up from germline, CDR1 is SGHNT and CDR2 is YYREEE (reference sequence). The V gene lost 4 bases and the J gene lost 4 bases, with 15 bases spanning the gap. In DNA form, the CDR3 reads TGTGCCAGCAGCCCCCGGACTACCCTTTACGAGCAGTACTTC. Its translation: CASSPRTTLYEQYF.

This clone has only a few counts. The CDR3 coding sequence is TGTGCCAGCAGCTTGGTTGGTTTAGGGACTAGATCCGACGAGCAGTACTTC. The encoded protein is CASSLVGLGTRSDEQYF. The chain links TRBV5-5 to TRBJ2-7, with 8 bases aligning to TRBD2. The CDR3 extends over 17 amino acids. CDR1 and CDR2 from the germline V gene are SGHKS and YYEKEE (reference sequence). The ends lost 0 bases at V and 5 bases at J; junction bases unmatched: 13. The full variable domain, with the rest looked up from reference TRBV5-5 and TRBJ2-7, is DAGVTQSPTHLIKTRGQQVTLRCSPISGHKSVSWYQQVLGQGPQFIFQYYEKEERGRGNFPDRFSARQFPNYSSELNVNALLLGDSALYLCASSLVGLGTRSDEQYFGPGTRLTVT.

The rearrangement uses TRBV18 and TRBJ2-5; 8 nucleotides align to TRBD2. The CDR3 totals 16 residues. Per the germline V gene, CDR1 is KGHSH and CDR2 is LQKENI. V trimming: 1 base; J trimming: 5 bases; junction bases outside the gene matches: 9. DNA of the CDR3: TGTGCCAGCTCACCACGAACCGGGAGGGCCGTGGAGACCCAGTACTTC. Translated, it gives CASSPRTGRAVETQYF.

The chain joins TRBV5-1 to TRBJ2-2; TRBD1 matches 10 bases. Unmatched junction bases numbered 9, after V lost 6 bases and J lost 4 bases. The CDR3 sequence is 16 residues long. CDR1 SGHRS and CDR2 YFSETQ come from the germline V gene. The CDR3 sequence is CASNPAGTGATGELFF. Here the CDR3 DNA reads TGCGCCAGCAACCCGGCCGGGACAGGGGCCACCGGGGAGCTGTTTTTT.

The J gene is TRBJ2-4, the V gene TRBV7-2, with D possibly matching TRBD2 (6 bases). This CDR3 spans 13 amino acids. V was cut by 3 bases and J by 13 bases, with 16 bases left in between. Germline CDR1 and CDR2: SGHTA and FQGNSA. CDR3 in DNA: TGTGCCAGCAGCTTTGATGGACTAATTCTACAGTACTTC. It codes for CASSFDGLILQYF.

This chain connects TRBV5-1 to TRBJ1-4; D might be TRBD1 (5 bases). Looked up from germline, CDR1 is SGHRS and CDR2 is YFSETQ. The CDR3 consists of 13 residues. V lost 3 bases and J lost 8, with 11 bases in between. For the CDR3, the DNA is TGCGCCAGCAGCTCTCAGGGTGGGGAAAAACTGTTTTTT. It yields the protein CASSSQGGEKLFF.

The genes are TRBV9 and TRBJ2-1; TRBD2 agrees at 8 bases. After removal of 2 bases from V and 4 bases from J, the junction contained 11 bases not matched to a gene. CDR1 and CDR2 (germline): SGDLS, YYNGEE. The CDR3 covers 17 residues. The CDR3 region has the DNA TGTGCCAGCAGCGTCTCTCCGGGACTAGGGGAATACAATGAGCAGTTCTTC. Amino acid sequence: CASSVSPGLGEYNEQFF.

CDR3 residues: CASSNAVATDTQYF. Here the CDR3 DNA reads TGTGCCAGCAGCAATGCCGTAGCCACAGATACGCAGTATTTT. The V call is TRBV7-9, the J call TRBJ2-3; D is undetermined. The germline V gene encodes CDR1 SEHNR and CDR2 FQNEAQ (reference sequence). With 5 bases removed from V and 2 bases from J, the gap between germline ends came to 11 bases. The CDR3 runs to 14 residues.

The chain uses TRBV5-4 and TRBJ1-2; TRBD1 agrees at 7 bases. Germline V gives CDR1 SGHNT, CDR2 YYREEE (reference sequence). V dropped 0 bases and J dropped 4; count of bases not matched to a gene: 6. The CDR3 runs 15 residues. The CDR3 nucleotides read TGTGCCAGCAGCTTGGGAGGGGGCGGGGGCTATGGCTACACCTTC. Translating it yields CASSLGGGGGYGYTF.

This clone is a singleton in its sample. The CDR3 bases are TGTGCCAGCAGCTTAGCGGTGGGCCAGCTCCGTGAGACCCAGTACTTC. Translation gives CASSLAVGQLRETQYF. This chain joins TRBV11-1 and TRBJ2-5, with D uncertain. The CDR3 covers 16 residues. The germline CDR1 and CDR2 sequences are SGHAT and FQDESV (reference sequence). Deletions cut 0 bases from V and 5 bases from J, with 16 bases between.

V usage is TRBV28 and J usage is TRBJ2-1; unclear D gene. Trimming pared 10 bases from V and 6 bases from J, leaving 13 bases between. Germline values: CDR1 MDHEN, CDR2 SYDVKM. The CDR3 extends over 12 amino acids. The CDR3 DNA reads as TGTGCCATATCCCCCTACATCAATGAGCAGTTCTTC. It yields the protein CAISPYINEQFF.

The chain is built from TRBV30 and TRBJ2-5; D might be TRBD1 (5 bases). This CDR3 has 16 amino acids. CDR1 and CDR2 (germline): GTSNPN, SVGIG (reference sequence). V dropped 7 bases and J dropped 1 base, with 22 bases sitting between them. The CDR3 reads CASSTRRAIFQETQYF. The CDR3 nucleotides are TGTGCCTCCTCAACCCGCAGGGCTATATTCCAAGAGACCCAGTACTTC.

The rearrangement uses TRBV7-9 and TRBJ2-5; 12 bases map to TRBD2. The CDR3 is made up of 15 amino acids. The junction had 10 bases not matched to a gene; V was cut back by 5 bases and J by 9 bases. Looked up from germline, CDR1 is SEHNR and CDR2 is FQNEAQ (reference sequence). CDR3: CASSPWTSGVRAQYF. CDR3 nucleotide sequence: TGTGCCAGCAGCCCGTGGACTAGCGGGGTTCGGGCCCAGTACTTC.